This T cell receptor beta chain stems from a study of neurological immune-mediated disorders. Time point meaning: longitudinal time-point 1 (baseline). The CDR3 contains 15 residues. V lost 6 bases to trimming and J lost 0 bases, with 12 bases between them. This clonotype has ten or more counts. The yield of each sequencing run was over 200 million TCR-beta sequences from 15-18 subjects. From the 5' RACE reads, TCRdb called clonotypes with MiXCR, one entry per CDR3 protein. The data hold fewer than 90,000 distinct CDR3 sequences, with roughly a tenth observed a single time. The sequencing sample was made of PBMCs. The J gene is TRBJ1-3, the V gene TRBV12-3 or TRBV12-4; D may be TRBD1 (5 bases). The sequence came from a man aged 25 to 40 in good health. CDR3 nucleotide sequence: TGTGCCAGCAGAATACAAGACAGCTCTGGAAACACCATATATTTT. Residues: CASRIQDSSGNTIYF.